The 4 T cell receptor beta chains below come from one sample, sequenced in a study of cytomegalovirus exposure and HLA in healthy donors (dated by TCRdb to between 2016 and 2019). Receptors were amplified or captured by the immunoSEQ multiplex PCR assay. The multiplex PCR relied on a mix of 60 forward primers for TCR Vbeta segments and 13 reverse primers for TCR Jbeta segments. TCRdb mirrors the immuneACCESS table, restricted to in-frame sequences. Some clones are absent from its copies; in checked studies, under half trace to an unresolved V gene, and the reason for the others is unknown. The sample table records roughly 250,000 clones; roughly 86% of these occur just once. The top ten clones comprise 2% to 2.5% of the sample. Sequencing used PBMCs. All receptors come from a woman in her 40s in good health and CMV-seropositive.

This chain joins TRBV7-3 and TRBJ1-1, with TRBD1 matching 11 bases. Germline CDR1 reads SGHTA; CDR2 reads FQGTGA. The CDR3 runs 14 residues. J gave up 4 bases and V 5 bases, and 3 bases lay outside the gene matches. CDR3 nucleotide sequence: TGTGCCAGCAGCGTCGGACAGGGGGCCACTGAAGCTTTCTTT. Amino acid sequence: CASSVGQGATEAFF.

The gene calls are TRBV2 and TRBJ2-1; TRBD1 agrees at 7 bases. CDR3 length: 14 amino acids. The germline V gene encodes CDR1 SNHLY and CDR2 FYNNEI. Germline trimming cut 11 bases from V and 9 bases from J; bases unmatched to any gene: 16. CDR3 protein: CAGSRDSYASEQFF. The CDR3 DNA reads TGTGCCGGGAGCCGGGACAGCTATGCCAGTGAGCAGTTCTTC.

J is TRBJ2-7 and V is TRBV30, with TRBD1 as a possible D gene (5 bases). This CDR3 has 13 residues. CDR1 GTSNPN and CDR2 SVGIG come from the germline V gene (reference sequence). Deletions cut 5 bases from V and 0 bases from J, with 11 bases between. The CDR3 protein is CAWALQGSYEQYF. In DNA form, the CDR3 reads TGTGCCTGGGCCCTCCAGGGCTCCTACGAGCAGTACTTC.

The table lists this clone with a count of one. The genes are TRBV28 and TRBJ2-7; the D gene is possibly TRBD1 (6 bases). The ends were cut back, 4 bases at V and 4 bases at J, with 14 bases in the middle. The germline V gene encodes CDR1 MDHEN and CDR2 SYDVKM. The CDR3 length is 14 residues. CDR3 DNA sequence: TGTGCCAGCAGTTCCAGGGGCCCGGTTTACGAGCAGTACTTC. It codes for CASSSRGPVYEQYF.